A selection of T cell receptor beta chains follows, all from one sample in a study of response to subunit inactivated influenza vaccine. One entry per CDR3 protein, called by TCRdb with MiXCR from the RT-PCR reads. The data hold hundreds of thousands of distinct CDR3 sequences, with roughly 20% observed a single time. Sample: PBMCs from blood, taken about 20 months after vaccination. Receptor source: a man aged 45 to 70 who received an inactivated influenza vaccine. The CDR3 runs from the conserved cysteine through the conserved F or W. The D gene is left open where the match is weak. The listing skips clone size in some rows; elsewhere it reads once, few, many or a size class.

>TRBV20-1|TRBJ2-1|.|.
TGCAGTGCCGGGACTGAAGGGAGTATCAATGAGCAGTTCTTC
CSAGTEGSINEQFF
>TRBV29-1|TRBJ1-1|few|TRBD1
TGCAGCGTTCGGACAGGGGGCGGAATAGCGAACACTGAAGCTTTCTTT
CSVRTGGGIANTEAFF
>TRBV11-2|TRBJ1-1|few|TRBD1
TGTGCCAGCAGCCCCTGGGGTGGACAGGGGAACTCTGAAGCTTTCTTT
CASSPWGGQGNSEAFF
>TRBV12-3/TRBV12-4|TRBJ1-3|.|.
TGTGCCAGCAGTCTAGCCGGGGGTGGAGGTAGCTCTGGAAACACCATATATTTT
CASSLAGGGGSSGNTIYF
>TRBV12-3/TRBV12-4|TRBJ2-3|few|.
TGTGCCAGCAGTACTACTAGCATATACACAGATACGCAGTATTTT
CASSTTSIYTDTQYF
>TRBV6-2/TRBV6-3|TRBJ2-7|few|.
TGTGCCAGCAGTTGGGTTAGCGACTACGAGCAGTACTTC
CASSWVSDYEQYF
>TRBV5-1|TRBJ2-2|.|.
TGCGCCAGCAGGAAGTCGGACACCGGGGAGCTGTTTTTT
CASRKSDTGELFF
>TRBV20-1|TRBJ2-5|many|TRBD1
TGCAGTGCTAAAGGGACAGGGGACGTCGAGACCCAGTACTTC
CSAKGTGDVETQYF
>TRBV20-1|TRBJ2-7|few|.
TGCAGTGCTAGAGATTCGCGCCGAATTTACGAGCAGTACTTC
CSARDSRRIYEQYF
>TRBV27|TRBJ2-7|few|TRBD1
TGTGCCAGCAGTGTGGGACAGGGGATTCAATACGAGCAGTACTTC
CASSVGQGIQYEQYF
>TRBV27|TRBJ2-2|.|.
TGTGCCAGCAGTTTAGAAGGGGCCTGGGGGGCCGGGGAGCTGTTTTTT
CASSLEGAWGAGELFF
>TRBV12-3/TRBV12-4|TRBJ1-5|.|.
TGTGCCAGCAGTTTAGGTGACAGGTTGCGTCAGCCCCAGCATTTT
CASSLGDRLRQPQHF
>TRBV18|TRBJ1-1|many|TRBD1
TGTGCCAGCTCACCACGGAGCTCGGGGACAGGGGGTACTGAAGCTTTCTTT
CASSPRSSGTGGTEAFF